The clone carrying this T cell receptor beta chain occurred once. The germline V gene encodes CDR1 MDHEN and CDR2 SYDVKM. This CDR3 spans 14 amino acids. Trimming took off 7 bases at V and 5 bases at J, with 17 bases between the two ends. The sample originates from a study of blood T cell repertoires in COVID-19. Study-level background: Some COVID-19 samples were acute and others convalescent; all came from the United States, Italy and Spain. From T cells, B-cell-depleted T cells, or PBMCs came the material, which was cDNA or gDNA.

Study processing details: Reference gene primer amplification in the assay estimated nucleated cell counts. The data were produced by immunoSEQ multiplex PCR, yet TCRdb's version contains in-frame clones alone and is incomplete. Clonal size and the V and J genes are those of that table, whereas D and trimming came from the DNA. Of more than 9,500 clones in the sample, 85% to 90% were seen once. The receptor was isolated from a woman aged 55-70 years with active COVID-19. The source material was peripheral blood. The gene calls are TRBV28 and TRBJ1-1; D might be TRBD1 (6 bases). The CDR3 loop is CASTAAQGWTEAFF. The CDR3 nucleotides are TGTGCCAGCACTGCGGCCCAGGGGTGGACTGAAGCTTTCTTT.